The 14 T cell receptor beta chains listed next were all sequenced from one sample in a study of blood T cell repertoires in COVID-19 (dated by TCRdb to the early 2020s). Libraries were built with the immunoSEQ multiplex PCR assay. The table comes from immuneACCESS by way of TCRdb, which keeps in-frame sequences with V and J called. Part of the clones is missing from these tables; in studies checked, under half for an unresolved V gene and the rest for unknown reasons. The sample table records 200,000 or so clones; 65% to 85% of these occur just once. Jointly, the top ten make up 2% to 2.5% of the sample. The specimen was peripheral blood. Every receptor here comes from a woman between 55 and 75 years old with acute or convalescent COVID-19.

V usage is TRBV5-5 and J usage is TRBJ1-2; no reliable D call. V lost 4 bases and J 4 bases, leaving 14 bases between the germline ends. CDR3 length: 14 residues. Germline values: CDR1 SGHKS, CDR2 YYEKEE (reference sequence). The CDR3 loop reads CASSPPAHGYGYTF. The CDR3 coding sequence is TGTGCCAGCAGCCCCCCCGCGCATGGCTATGGCTACACCTTC.

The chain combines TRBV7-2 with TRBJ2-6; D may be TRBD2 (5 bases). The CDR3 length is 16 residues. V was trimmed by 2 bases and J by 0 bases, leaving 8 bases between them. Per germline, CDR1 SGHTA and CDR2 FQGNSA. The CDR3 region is CASSLMGSSGANVLTF. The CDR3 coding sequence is TGTGCCAGCAGCTTAATGGGGAGCTCTGGGGCCAACGTCCTGACTTTC. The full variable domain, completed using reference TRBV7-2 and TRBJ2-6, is GAGVSQSPSNKVTEKGKDVELRCDPISGHTALYWYRQSLGQGLEFLIYFQGNSAPDKSGLPSDRFSAERTGGSVSTLTIQRTQQEDSAVYLCASSLMGSSGANVLTFGAGSRLTVL.

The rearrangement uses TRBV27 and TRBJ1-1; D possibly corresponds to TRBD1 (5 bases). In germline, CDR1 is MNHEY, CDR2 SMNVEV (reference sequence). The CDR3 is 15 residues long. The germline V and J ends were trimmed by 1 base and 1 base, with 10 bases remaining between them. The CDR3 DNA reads TGTGCCAGCAGTTTATTGTGGCAGGGGAACACTGAAGCTTTCTTT. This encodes CASSLLWQGNTEAFF.

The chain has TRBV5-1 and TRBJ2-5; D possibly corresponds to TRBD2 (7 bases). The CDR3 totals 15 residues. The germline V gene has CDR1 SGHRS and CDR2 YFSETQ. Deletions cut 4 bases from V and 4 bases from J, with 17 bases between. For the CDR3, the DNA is TGCGCCAGCAGCGAGCGGGACACCCGGCGAGAGACCCAGTACTTC. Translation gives CASSERDTRRETQYF.

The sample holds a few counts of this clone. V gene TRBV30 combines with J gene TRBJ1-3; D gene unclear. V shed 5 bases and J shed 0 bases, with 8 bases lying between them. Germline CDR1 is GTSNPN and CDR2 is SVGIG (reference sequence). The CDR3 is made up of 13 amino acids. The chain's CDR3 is CAWGIHSGNTIYF. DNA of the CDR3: TGTGCCTGGGGAATCCACTCTGGAAACACCATATATTTT.

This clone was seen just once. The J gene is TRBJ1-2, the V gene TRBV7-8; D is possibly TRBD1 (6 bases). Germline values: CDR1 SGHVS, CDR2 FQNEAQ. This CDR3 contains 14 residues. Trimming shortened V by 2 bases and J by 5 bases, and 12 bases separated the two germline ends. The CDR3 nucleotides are TGTGCCAGCAGCTTAAATAATCAGGGGTATGGCTACACCTTC. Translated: CASSLNNQGYGYTF.

The CDR3: CAISESSAGNSPLHF. The CDR3 DNA follows: TGTGCCATCAGTGAGTCGAGCGCGGGTAATTCACCCCTCCACTTT. The V call is TRBV10-3, the J call TRBJ1-6, with D unclear. The CDR3 runs to 15 residues. The V and J ends lost 0 bases and 6 bases respectively, with 9 bases between them. Germline CDR1 ENHRY, CDR2 SYGVKD.

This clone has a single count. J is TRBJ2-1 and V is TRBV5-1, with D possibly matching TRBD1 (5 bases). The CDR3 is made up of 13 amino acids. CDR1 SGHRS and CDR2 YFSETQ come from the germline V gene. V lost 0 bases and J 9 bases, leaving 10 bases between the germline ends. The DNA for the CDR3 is TGCGCCAGCAGCTTGGCTCAGGGCTCTGAGCAGTTCTTC. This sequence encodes CASSLAQGSEQFF.

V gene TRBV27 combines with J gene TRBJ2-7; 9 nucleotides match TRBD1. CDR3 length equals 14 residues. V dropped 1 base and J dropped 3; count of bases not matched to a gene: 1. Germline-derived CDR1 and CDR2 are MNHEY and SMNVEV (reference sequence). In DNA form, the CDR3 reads TGTGCCAGCAGTTTATGGACAGGGGACTACGAGCAGTACTTC. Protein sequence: CASSLWTGDYEQYF.

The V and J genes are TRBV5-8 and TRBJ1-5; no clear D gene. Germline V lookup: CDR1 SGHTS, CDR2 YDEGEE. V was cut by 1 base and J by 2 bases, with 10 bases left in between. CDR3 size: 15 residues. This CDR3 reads CASSLSVHGNQPQHF. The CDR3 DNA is TGTGCCAGCAGCTTGAGCGTGCACGGCAATCAGCCCCAGCATTTT.

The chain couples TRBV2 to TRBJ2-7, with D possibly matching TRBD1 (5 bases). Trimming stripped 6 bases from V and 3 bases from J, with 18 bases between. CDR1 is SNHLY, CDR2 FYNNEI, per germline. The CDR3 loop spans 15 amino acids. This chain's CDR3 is CASRGDSPRGYEQYF. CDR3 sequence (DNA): TGTGCCAGCAGGGGTGACAGCCCGCGAGGCTACGAGCAGTACTTC.

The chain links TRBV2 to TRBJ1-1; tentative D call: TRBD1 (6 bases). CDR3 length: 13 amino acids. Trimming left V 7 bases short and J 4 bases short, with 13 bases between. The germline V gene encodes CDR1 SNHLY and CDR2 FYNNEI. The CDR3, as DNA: TGTGCCAGCACAGGCCAGGGGATCACTGAAGCTTTCTTT. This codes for CASTGQGITEAFF. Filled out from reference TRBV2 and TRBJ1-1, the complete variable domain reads EPEVTQTPSHQVTQMGQEVILRCVPISNHLYFYWYRQILGQKVEFLVSFYNNEISEKSEIFDDQFSVERPDGSNFTLKIRSTKLEDSAMYFCASTGQGITEAFFGQGTRLTVV.

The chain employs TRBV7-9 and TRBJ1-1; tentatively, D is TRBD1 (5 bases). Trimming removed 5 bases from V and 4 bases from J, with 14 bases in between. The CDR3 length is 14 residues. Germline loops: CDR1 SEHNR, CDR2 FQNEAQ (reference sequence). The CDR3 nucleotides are TGTGCCAGCAGCACGCGGGACGGTCTCACTGAAGCTTTCTTT. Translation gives CASSTRDGLTEAFF.

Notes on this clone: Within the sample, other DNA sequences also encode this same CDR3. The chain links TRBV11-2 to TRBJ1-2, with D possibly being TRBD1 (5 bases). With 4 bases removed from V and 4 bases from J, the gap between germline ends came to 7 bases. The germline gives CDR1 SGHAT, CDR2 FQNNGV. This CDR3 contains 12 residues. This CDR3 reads CASSSGIYGYTF. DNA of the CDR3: TGTGCCAGCAGCTCAGGGATCTATGGCTACACCTTC.